Listed below are T cell receptor beta chains from one sample, sequenced in a study of blood T cell repertoires in COVID-19. Assay used: immunoSEQ multiplex PCR; TCRdb lists only in-frame clones, some missing. The data hold a few hundred thousand clones, with around 87% observed a single time. Sequencing input: PBMCs or T cells enriched from blood (not recorded which). The source is a woman aged 18-29 years who had recovered from COVID-19. The CDR3 runs from the conserved cysteine through the conserved F or W. Each record gives: J gene, clone size, CDR3 length, V gene, D gene, CDR3 protein, CDR3 DNA. D genes are given only for firm matches. Size values are once, few and many counts, or a class for expanded clones, and some rows have none.

>TRBJ1-2|once|16|TRBV28|TRBD1
CATRFGTDLLYYGYTF
TGTGCCACCCGATTCGGGACAGACCTTTTATACTATGGCTACACCTTC
>TRBJ1-2|.|18|TRBV28|.
CASSLLGLQAASFYGYTF
TGTGCCAGCAGTTTACTTGGTTTACAGGCCGCCTCCTTCTATGGCTACACCTTC
>TRBJ1-6|.|15|TRBV4-2|.
CASSLSRGYNSPLHF
TGTGCCAGCAGCCTCAGCCGGGGATATAATTCACCCCTCCACTTT
>TRBJ2-6|.|19|TRBV12-5|TRBD2
CASGLVLAGGFYGANVLTF
TGTGCTAGTGGTTTGGTACTAGCGGGGGGGTTCTATGGGGCCAACGTCCTGACTTTC
>TRBJ1-1|.|13|TRBV6-6|TRBD1
CASNITGVTEAFF
TGTGCCAGCAATATAACAGGGGTCACTGAAGCTTTCTTT
>TRBJ2-7|.|14|TRBV5-6|TRBD1
CASSLGGTGSEQYF
TGTGCCAGCAGCTTGGGAGGGACAGGGAGCGAGCAGTACTTC
>TRBJ2-1|.|16|TRBV6-5|TRBD2
CASSSSLAGGLGEQFF
TGTGCCAGCAGTTCCTCACTAGCGGGGGGGCTGGGTGAGCAGTTCTTC
>TRBJ2-2|.|17|TRBV7-9|TRBD2
CASSPDRRGGSTGELFF
TGTGCCAGCAGCCCAGACCGGCGGGGGGGATCCACCGGGGAGCTGTTTTTT
>TRBJ1-5|.|15|TRBV4-2|.
CASSQLRQTNQPQHF
TGTGCCAGCAGCCAACTTAGACAGACAAATCAGCCCCAGCATTTT
>TRBJ2-7|.|14|TRBV9|.
CASSIRQDSYEQYF
TGTGCCAGCAGCATTCGACAGGACTCCTACGAGCAGTACTTC
>TRBJ2-3|.|17|TRBV9|TRBD2
CASSVDPAGGSTDTQYF
TGTGCCAGCAGCGTAGATCCAGCGGGGGGGAGCACAGATACGCAGTATTTT
>TRBJ1-1|.|15|TRBV2|.
CASSEAGMFVNEAFF
TGTGCCAGCAGTGAAGCCGGGATGTTCGTCAACGAAGCTTTCTTT
>TRBJ2-1|.|15|TRBV7-3|TRBD2
CASSPGLAGWNEQFF
TGTGCCAGCAGCCCGGGACTAGCGGGGTGGAATGAGCAGTTCTTC
>TRBJ2-7|.|12|TRBV30|.
CAWSVRGYEQYF
TGTGCCTGGAGTGTACGGGGATACGAGCAGTACTTC
>TRBJ1-1|.|19|TRBV9|TRBD1
CASSVLGAGGDWANTEAFF
TGTGCCAGCAGCGTATTAGGGGCAGGGGGTGACTGGGCGAACACTGAAGCTTTCTTT
>TRBJ1-5|.|14|TRBV2|.
CASILDLADQPQHF
TGTGCCAGCATTTTAGATTTAGCGGATCAGCCCCAGCATTTT
>TRBJ2-7|.|15|TRBV5-1|TRBD1
CASSLASTGGNEQYF
TGCGCCAGCAGCTTGGCCAGCACAGGGGGAAACGAGCAGTACTTC
>TRBJ2-1|.|16|TRBV27|.
CASSLSRSRGNNEQFF
TGTGCCAGCAGTTTATCGCGGTCCAGGGGTAACAATGAGCAGTTCTTC
>TRBJ2-5|.|14|TRBV14|TRBD1
CASRPGQAGETQYF
TGTGCCAGCAGGCCGGGACAGGCAGGAGAGACCCAGTACTTC
>TRBJ1-2|.|15|TRBV18|TRBD1
CASSPQGAMNYGYTF
TGTGCCAGCTCACCACAGGGGGCAATGAACTATGGCTACACCTTC
>TRBJ1-1|.|12|TRBV29-1|TRBD1
CSGTGGETEAFF
TGCAGCGGGACAGGGGGAGAAACTGAAGCTTTCTTT
>TRBJ1-2|.|15|TRBV19|.
CASSIKWGGNLGYTF
TGTGCCAGTAGTATAAAGTGGGGAGGCAACTTGGGCTACACCTTC
>TRBJ2-3|.|14|TRBV5-1|.
CASSLAGAGDTQYF
TGCGCCAGCAGCTTAGCAGGGGCGGGAGATACGCAGTATTTT
>TRBJ1-2|.|14|TRBV7-2|TRBD1
CASSLQTGRYGYTF
TGTGCCAGCAGCCTCCAGACAGGGCGCTATGGCTACACCTTC
>TRBJ2-2|.|12|TRBV19|.
CATNRDTGELFF
TGTGCCACAAACAGGGACACCGGGGAGCTGTTTTTT
>TRBJ1-3|.|14|TRBV7-9|.
CASSGAGSGNTIYF
TGTGCCAGCAGCGGGGCCGGCTCTGGAAACACCATATATTTT
>TRBJ1-5|.|14|TRBV6-5|TRBD1
CASRGQGRNQPQHF
TGTGCCAGCAGGGGACAGGGAAGAAACCAGCCCCAGCATTTT
>TRBJ2-2|once|15|TRBV3-1/TRBV3-2|.
CASSQYRAETGELFF
TGTGCCAGCAGCCAATACAGGGCGGAAACCGGGGAGCTGTTTTTT
>TRBJ2-5|.|15|TRBV5-1|TRBD1
CASSLSGQGLETQYF
TGCGCCAGCAGCCTATCGGGACAGGGGCTTGAGACCCAGTACTTC
>TRBJ2-3|.|15|TRBV5-4|TRBD2
CASSLAGGRADTQYF
TGTGCCAGCAGCTTAGCGGGGGGGCGGGCAGATACGCAGTATTTT
>TRBJ2-1|.|15|TRBV6-1|TRBD2
CASSVTSGDYNEQFF
TGTGCCAGCAGTGTCACTAGCGGGGATTACAATGAGCAGTTCTTC
>TRBJ2-7|.|12|TRBV6-5|.
CASSQTFYEQYF
TGTGCCAGCAGTCAGACATTCTACGAGCAGTACTTC
>TRBJ2-2|.|15|TRBV6-5|.
CASSFYRANTGELFF
TGTGCCAGCAGTTTCTACAGGGCGAACACCGGGGAGCTGTTTTTT
>TRBJ1-5|.|16|TRBV2|TRBD1
CASSLGWDRGNQPQHF
TGTGCCAGCAGCTTGGGTTGGGACAGGGGTAATCAGCCCCAGCATTTT
>TRBJ1-1|.|17|TRBV11-2|TRBD1
CASSFTGVSGRNTEAFF
TGTGCCAGCAGCTTTACAGGGGTGTCGGGTCGGAACACTGAAGCTTTCTTT
>TRBJ2-7|.|16|TRBV18|.
CASSPRRSSKKYEQYF
TGTGCCAGCTCACCACGTCGAAGTAGTAAGAAGTACGAGCAGTACTTC
>TRBJ1-1|.|14|TRBV3-1/TRBV3-2|TRBD1
CASSPGQGRTEAFF
TGTGCCAGCAGCCCAGGACAGGGGCGTACTGAAGCTTTCTTT
>TRBJ1-1|.|15|TRBV18|.
CASSLNAGASTEAFF
TGTGCCAGCTCACTAAACGCAGGGGCGAGCACTGAAGCTTTCTTT
>TRBJ1-4|.|14|TRBV10-1|.
CASSSGREGEKLFF
TGCGCCAGCAGCTCCGGCAGGGAAGGTGAAAAACTGTTTTTT
>TRBJ2-3|.|13|TRBV7-6|.
CASSRTITDTQYF
TGTGCCAGCAGTAGGACTATCACAGATACGCAGTATTTT
>TRBJ2-3|.|15|TRBV7-6|.
CASSPTGRGTDTQYF
TGTGCCAGCAGCCCGACGGGAAGGGGCACAGATACGCAGTATTTT
>TRBJ1-2|.|15|TRBV5-6|TRBD1
CASSSLTGLVYGYTF
TGTGCCAGCAGCTCTCTGACAGGGCTTGTCTATGGCTACACCTTC
>TRBJ2-1|.|15|TRBV12-5|TRBD1
CASGLSGTVDNEQFF
TGTGCTAGTGGTTTGTCAGGGACAGTGGACAATGAGCAGTTCTTC
>TRBJ2-1|.|16|TRBV11-2|.
CASSHRDASSYNEQFF
TGTGCCAGCAGTCACAGGGACGCCAGCTCCTACAATGAGCAGTTCTTC
>TRBJ1-1|.|13|TRBV5-1|TRBD1
CASSLTGFAEAFF
TGCGCCAGCAGCCTGACAGGGTTCGCTGAAGCTTTCTTT
>TRBJ2-1|.|11|TRBV20-1|.
CSATRLDEQFF
TGCAGTGCTACTAGGCTCGATGAGCAGTTCTTC
>TRBJ2-2|.|15|TRBV15|.
CATSRNARGTGELFF
TGTGCCACCAGCAGAAACGCCAGAGGCACCGGGGAGCTGTTTTTT
>TRBJ2-1|.|19|TRBV30|.
CAWSVNPSTPTLSYNEQFF
TGTGCCTGGAGTGTAAATCCTAGCACCCCCACTCTCTCCTACAATGAGCAGTTCTTC
>TRBJ2-5|.|15|TRBV5-4|TRBD2
CASSLGLAAQETQYF
TGTGCCAGCAGCTTGGGACTAGCGGCACAAGAGACCCAGTACTTC
>TRBJ2-3|.|13|TRBV6-5|.
CASSNSFTDTQYF
TGTGCCAGCAGTAACTCCTTTACAGATACGCAGTATTTT
>TRBJ2-2|.|15|TRBV5-1|.
CASSIWTEDTGELFF
TGCGCCAGCAGCATTTGGACAGAAGACACCGGGGAGCTGTTTTTT
>TRBJ1-1|.|13|TRBV11-2|.
CASSIQLNTEAFF
TGTGCCAGCAGCATACAGCTAAACACTGAAGCTTTCTTT